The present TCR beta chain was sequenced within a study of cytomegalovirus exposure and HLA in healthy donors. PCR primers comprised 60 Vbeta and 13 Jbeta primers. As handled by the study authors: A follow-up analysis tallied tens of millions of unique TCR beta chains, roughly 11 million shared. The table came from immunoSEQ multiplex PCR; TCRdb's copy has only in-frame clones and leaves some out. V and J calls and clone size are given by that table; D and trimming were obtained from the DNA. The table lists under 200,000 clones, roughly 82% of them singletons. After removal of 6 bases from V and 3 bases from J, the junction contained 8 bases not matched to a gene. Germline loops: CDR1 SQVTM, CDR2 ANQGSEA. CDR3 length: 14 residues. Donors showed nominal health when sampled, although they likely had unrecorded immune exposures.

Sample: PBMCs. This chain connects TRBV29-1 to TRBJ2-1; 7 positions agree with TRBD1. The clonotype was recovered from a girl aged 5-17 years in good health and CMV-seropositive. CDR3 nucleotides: TGCAGCGTCGACAGGGATAGAGGCTACAATGAGCAGTTCTTC. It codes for CSVDRDRGYNEQFF.